The rows below give T cell receptor beta chains drawn from one sample of a study of T cells in Graves' hyperthyroidism and ophthalmopathy. TCRdb ran MiXCR on the multiplex PCR reads and lists one entry per CDR3 protein. The sample lists about half a million distinct CDR3 sequences, under 25% seen once, with about half in the top ten. Sequenced: blood. All receptors derive from a woman in her seventies with Graves' ophthalmopathy. The CDR3 runs from the conserved cysteine through the conserved F or W. The order of the fields is J gene, V gene, D gene, clone size, CDR3 protein, CDR3 DNA. A D gene is named only where the DNA matches it firmly. Rows may omit the clone size; those that give it use once, few, many or a size class.

J: TRBJ1-3; V: TRBV11-2; D: .; size: .; CDR3: CASSLRYSGNTIYF; DNA: TGTGCCAGCAGCTTGCGGTACTCTGGAAACACCATATATTTT
J: TRBJ2-7; V: TRBV6-1; D: .; size: few; CDR3: CASGGTYSYEQYF; DNA: TGTGCCAGCGGGGGGACATACTCCTACGAGCAGTACTTC
J: TRBJ2-1; V: TRBV10-3; D: .; size: many; CDR3: CATRGRDNEQFF; DNA: TGTGCCACCCGGGGGCGGGACAATGAGCAGTTCTTC
J: TRBJ1-2; V: TRBV29-1; D: TRBD1; size: few; CDR3: CSVERGTGMDGYTF; DNA: TGCAGCGTTGAGAGGGGGACAGGGATGGATGGCTACACCTTC
J: TRBJ1-6; V: TRBV6-1; D: .; size: .; CDR3: CASGRQTINSPLHF; DNA: TGTGCCTCTGGTAGGCAGACCATCAATTCACCCCTCCACTTT
J: TRBJ2-3; V: TRBV7-8; D: TRBD1; size: .; CDR3: CASSLYRDRGGDTQYF; DNA: TGTGCCAGCAGCTTGTACCGGGACAGGGGAGGTGATACGCAGTATTTT
J: TRBJ2-5; V: TRBV10-3; D: .; size: few; CDR3: CAISEGSKETQYF; DNA: TGTGCCATCAGTGAAGGCAGCAAAGAGACCCAGTACTTC
J: TRBJ2-3; V: TRBV9; D: .; size: once; CDR3: CASSGGAVLRTDTQYF; DNA: TGCGCCAGCAGTGGTGGAGCGGTACTACGTACAGATACGCAGTATTTT
J: TRBJ2-1; V: TRBV29-1; D: TRBD2; size: few; CDR3: CSVDKWREGKNEQFF; DNA: TGCAGCGTTGACAAGTGGCGGGAGGGTAAGAATGAGCAGTTCTTC
J: TRBJ2-1; V: TRBV20-1; D: .; size: .; CDR3: CSARAGATYNEQFF; DNA: TGCAGTGCTAGAGCGGGAGCGACCTACAATGAGCAGTTCTTC
J: TRBJ2-3; V: TRBV20-1; D: TRBD2; size: .; CDR3: CSARRLAGGTDTQYF; DNA: TGCAGTGCTAGAAGACTAGCGGGAGGAACAGATACGCAGTATTTT
J: TRBJ2-7; V: TRBV20-1; D: TRBD2; size: few; CDR3: CSARDWAGGPHEQYF; DNA: TGCAGTGCTAGAGATTGGGCGGGAGGGCCTCACGAGCAGTACTTC
J: TRBJ2-1; V: TRBV6-2/TRBV6-3; D: TRBD2; size: .; CDR3: CASSYRSSGRYNEQFF; DNA: TGTGCCAGCAGTTATAGGTCTAGCGGGCGATACAATGAGCAGTTCTTC
J: TRBJ2-7; V: TRBV6-2/TRBV6-3; D: .; size: many; CDR3: CASTKDWSSPYEQYF; DNA: TGTGCCAGCACCAAGGACTGGAGCTCCCCCTACGAGCAGTACTTC
J: TRBJ1-4; V: TRBV10-3; D: TRBD1; size: once; CDR3: CAISPGETGIFEKLFF; DNA: TGTGCCATCAGCCCAGGAGAGACAGGGATCTTCGAAAAACTGTTTTTT
J: TRBJ1-2; V: TRBV12-3/TRBV12-4; D: TRBD1; size: many; CDR3: CASSLQGGGYTF; DNA: TGTGCCAGCAGTTTACAGGGGGGTGGCTACACCTTC
J: TRBJ1-1; V: TRBV9; D: .; size: .; CDR3: CASSTRGFGNTEAFF; DNA: TGTGCCAGCAGCACCAGGGGATTCGGGAACACTGAAGCTTTCTTT
J: TRBJ2-1; V: TRBV19; D: .; size: .; CDR3: CASRGRRDEQFF; DNA: TGTGCCAGCAGGGGCAGGCGGGATGAGCAGTTCTTC
J: TRBJ2-4; V: TRBV20-1; D: .; size: .; CDR3: CSAQGRAAKNIQYF; DNA: TGCAGTGCTCAGGGGAGAGCGGCCAAAAACATTCAGTACTTC
J: TRBJ2-7; V: TRBV5-1; D: TRBD2; size: .; CDR3: CASTLAGPGEQYF; DNA: TGCGCCAGCACACTAGCGGGACCGGGTGAGCAGTACTTC
J: TRBJ1-1; V: TRBV5-1; D: .; size: .; CDR3: CASSLEGEGSEAFF; DNA: TGCGCCAGCAGCTTAGAAGGGGAGGGGAGTGAAGCTTTCTTT
J: TRBJ2-7; V: TRBV19; D: TRBD1; size: .; CDR3: CASSARTGNGVYEQYF; DNA: TGTGCCAGTAGTGCCCGGACAGGGAATGGAGTCTACGAGCAGTACTTC
J: TRBJ2-1; V: TRBV2; D: TRBD1; size: few; CDR3: CASNPGTGVVEQFF; DNA: TGTGCCAGCAACCCCGGGACAGGGGTTGTTGAGCAGTTCTTC
J: TRBJ1-5; V: TRBV30; D: .; size: .; CDR3: CAWSREGNQPQHF; DNA: TGTGCCTGGAGTCGGGAGGGCAATCAGCCCCAGCATTTT
J: TRBJ2-5; V: TRBV5-5; D: .; size: many; CDR3: CASRGTANHETQYF; DNA: TGTGCCAGCAGAGGGACGGCCAACCACGAGACCCAGTACTTC
J: TRBJ1-5; V: TRBV6-1; D: .; size: few; CDR3: CASSELRTGVNQPQHF; DNA: TGTGCCAGCAGTGAATTAAGGACGGGGGTCAATCAGCCCCAGCATTTT
J: TRBJ1-5; V: TRBV19; D: TRBD1; size: .; CDR3: CASSIDLGQAPLPQHF; DNA: TGTGCCAGTAGTATAGATCTGGGACAGGCCCCATTACCCCAGCATTTT
J: TRBJ2-7; V: TRBV3-1; D: .; size: many; CDR3: CASSQDRAQGEQYF; DNA: TGTGCCAGCAGCCAAGATAGGGCCCAAGGCGAGCAGTACTTC
J: TRBJ2-3; V: TRBV20-1; D: TRBD2; size: many; CDR3: CSASSLAGNTQYF; DNA: TGCAGTGCTAGCAGTCTAGCGGGGAATACGCAGTATTTT
J: TRBJ2-7; V: TRBV19; D: .; size: many; CDR3: CASSRGDSRHEQYF; DNA: TGTGCCAGTAGTCGGGGGGACAGTCGACACGAGCAGTACTTC
J: TRBJ1-6; V: TRBV27; D: .; size: few; CDR3: CASSSYLGTYNSPLHF; DNA: TGTGCCAGCAGTTCTTATCTGGGAACCTATAATTCACCCCTCCACTTT
J: TRBJ1-1; V: TRBV6-2/TRBV6-3; D: TRBD1; size: .; CDR3: CASSFPQGGTEAFF; DNA: TGTGCCAGCAGCTTTCCCCAGGGGGGGACTGAAGCTTTCTTT
J: TRBJ2-7; V: TRBV20-1; D: .; size: .; CDR3: CSAGLASSYEQYF; DNA: TGCAGTGCTGGTCTAGCGAGCTCCTACGAGCAGTACTTC
J: TRBJ2-3; V: TRBV5-1; D: TRBD2; size: .; CDR3: CASSLSLAGPDTQYF; DNA: TGCGCCAGCAGCTTGAGTTTAGCGGGACCAGATACGCAGTATTTT
J: TRBJ1-1; V: TRBV6-2/TRBV6-3; D: TRBD1; size: many; CDR3: CASRLGQANTEAFF; DNA: TGTGCCAGCAGACTCGGACAGGCGAACACTGAAGCTTTCTTT
J: TRBJ2-1; V: TRBV2; D: TRBD2; size: .; CDR3: CGDRTSGNFNEQFF; DNA: TGTGGGGACAGGACTAGCGGGAACTTTAATGAGCAGTTCTTC
J: TRBJ2-7; V: TRBV2; D: TRBD2; size: .; CDR3: CASRSGGIYEQYF; DNA: TGTGCCAGCAGGAGCGGGGGGATCTACGAGCAGTACTTC
J: TRBJ2-3; V: TRBV20-1; D: .; size: many; CDR3: CSSWDSLADTQYF; DNA: TGCAGTTCTTGGGACTCCCTGGCGGATACGCAGTATTTT
J: TRBJ2-2; V: TRBV2; D: .; size: many; CDR3: CASSEQGIGELFF; DNA: TGTGCCAGCAGTGAACAGGGGATCGGGGAGCTGTTTTTT
J: TRBJ1-1; V: TRBV7-2; D: .; size: .; CDR3: CASSLQLRVMNTEAFF; DNA: TGTGCCAGCAGCTTACAGTTGAGGGTTATGAACACTGAAGCTTTCTTT
J: TRBJ2-7; V: TRBV19; D: TRBD1; size: .; CDR3: CASTVTAGGTYEQYF; DNA: TGTGCCAGTACCGTGACGGCAGGGGGCACCTACGAGCAGTACTTC
J: TRBJ2-1; V: TRBV6-6; D: TRBD2; size: few; CDR3: CASSYWALAGVPGYNEQFF; DNA: TGTGCCAGCAGTTACTGGGCACTAGCGGGAGTTCCGGGGTACAATGAGCAGTTCTTC
J: TRBJ2-7; V: TRBV4-3; D: .; size: once; CDR3: CASSQDWAEFNEQYF; DNA: TGCGCCAGCAGCCAAGATTGGGCAGAGTTCAACGAGCAGTACTTC
J: TRBJ2-3; V: TRBV30; D: .; size: .; CDR3: CAWNVGLTDTQYF; DNA: TGTGCCTGGAACGTTGGCTTAACAGATACGCAGTATTTT
J: TRBJ2-5; V: TRBV28; D: .; size: many; CDR3: CASSSGVGKYF; DNA: TGTGCCAGCAGTTCAGGGGTGGGGAAGTACTTC
J: TRBJ2-1; V: TRBV2; D: .; size: few; CDR3: CASSDGLGNEQFF; DNA: TGTGCCAGCAGTGATGGATTAGGCAATGAGCAGTTCTTC
J: TRBJ2-1; V: TRBV10-1; D: .; size: .; CDR3: CASSASRYNEQFF; DNA: TGCGCCAGCAGTGCCTCGAGGTACAATGAGCAGTTCTTC
J: TRBJ2-3; V: TRBV7-6; D: TRBD2; size: .; CDR3: CASSLVLAGEGRSDTQYF; DNA: TGTGCCAGCAGCTTAGTTCTAGCGGGAGAAGGGAGGTCAGATACGCAGTATTTT
J: TRBJ1-1; V: TRBV12-3/TRBV12-4; D: TRBD1; size: many; CDR3: CASKGTGTNTEAFF; DNA: TGTGCCAGCAAGGGGACAGGGACGAACACTGAAGCTTTCTTT
J: TRBJ1-1; V: TRBV5-1; D: .; size: .; CDR3: CASSSQNTEAFF; DNA: TGCGCCAGCAGTTCTCAGAACACTGAAGCTTTCTTT
J: TRBJ2-5; V: TRBV7-3; D: TRBD2; size: few; CDR3: CASSLASGSGETQYF; DNA: TGTGCCAGCAGCTTAGCTAGCGGGAGCGGCGAGACCCAGTACTTC
J: TRBJ2-1; V: TRBV11-2; D: TRBD2; size: few; CDR3: CASSSSSQRGRYNEQFF; DNA: TGTGCCAGCAGCTCCTCTTCTCAGCGGGGGAGATACAATGAGCAGTTCTTC
J: TRBJ2-3; V: TRBV30; D: TRBD1; size: .; CDR3: CAWATGAPISTDTQYF; DNA: TGTGCCTGGGCGACAGGGGCCCCGATAAGCACAGATACGCAGTATTTT
J: TRBJ1-2; V: TRBV7-2; D: TRBD1; size: .; CDR3: CASRLTGNGYTF; DNA: TGTGCCAGCAGGTTGACAGGGAATGGCTACACCTTC